Listed below are T cell receptor beta chains from one sample, sequenced in a study of CD8 T cells in ankylosing spondylitis. TCRdb re-called the 5' RACE reads with MiXCR, one entry per CDR3 protein. The sample includes 400,000 or so distinct CDR3 sequences, about 25% of them seen just once. The specimen was blood, either unsorted or a sorted T cell fraction (not recorded which). The receptors stem from a male donor with ankylosing spondylitis. Both conserved end residues are trimmed from each CDR3.

v_gene	j_gene	CDR3aa
TRBV10-3	TRBJ1-1	AIRGTGEAF
TRBV29-1	TRBJ1-2	SVLGGTLNYGYT
TRBV20-1	TRBJ1-1	SASRAQAGLDTEAF
TRBV5-5	TRBJ1-2	ASSHSWGYT
TRBV3-1	TRBJ2-1	ASSQEAVYNEQF
TRBV7-2	TRBJ2-1	ASSLAAEGEQF
TRBV5-1	TRBJ2-5	ASSLPPTGAQETQY
TRBV7-9	TRBJ1-1	ASSLSGTGSVTEAF
TRBV29-1	TRBJ1-1	SFYSGTLGDTEAF
TRBV29-1	TRBJ1-4	SVAQGEEKLF
TRBV4-2	TRBJ1-2	ASSHFGRPYGYT
TRBV20-1	TRBJ2-1	CATLAGVSYNEQF
TRBV29-1	TRBJ2-1	SVDRLAGGLGEQF
TRBV20-1	TRBJ2-4	SAGLAGALGNIQY
TRBV27	TRBJ2-7	ASSLGLAGGPSTYEQY
TRBV27	TRBJ2-4	ASSSRQALAKNIQY
TRBV20-1	TRBJ2-3	SARDPSGGGTDTQY
TRBV18	TRBJ2-5	ASSLDSGETQY
TRBV12-3/TRBV12-4	TRBJ2-1	ASTLRGQGHNEQF
TRBV20-1	TRBJ2-3	SVSGLADGPDTQY
TRBV2	TRBJ2-3	ASSVQGDTQY
TRBV7-8	TRBJ2-5	ASSRTSGRETQY
TRBV6-1	TRBJ2-3	ASSEYGADTQY
TRBV7-9	TRBJ2-3	ASSLIGEGTQY
TRBV29-1	TRBJ2-3	SVGRNTGGDTQY
TRBV7-9	TRBJ1-1	ASSQQSGLFGAF
TRBV7-9	TRBJ1-2	ASSLGDKTYGYT
TRBV27	TRBJ2-7	ASSIKQGATYEQY
TRBV4-1	TRBJ2-1	ASSQWPKDSYNEQF
TRBV20-1	TRBJ1-5	SARDRRGSQPQH
TRBV9	TRBJ1-2	ASSVTGTGESGYT
TRBV12-3/TRBV12-4	TRBJ2-2	ASRPTGRAGELF
TRBV7-2	TRBJ2-4	ASSSRTSWERIQY
TRBV10-1	TRBJ2-1	ASSMTGYASYNEQF
TRBV5-6	TRBJ1-5	ASSPGGVRQPQH
TRBV15	TRBJ2-1	ATSLTSSSYNEQF
TRBV5-1	TRBJ1-5	ASSPRVGNQPQH
TRBV19	TRBJ2-1	ASTPGTSGSAGLYNEQF
TRBV5-1	TRBJ2-7	ASSPSRGGYEQY
TRBV7-2	TRBJ1-3	ASSLSGASGDTIY
TRBV5-1	TRBJ2-3	ASSSRGPLSTDTQY
TRBV3-1	TRBJ2-5	ASNVLGERTQETQY